These 12 T cell receptor beta chains originate from one sample sequenced in a study of cytomegalovirus exposure and HLA in healthy donors. A multiplex PCR was run with 60 Vbeta primers and 13 Jbeta primers. Measured with immunoSEQ multiplex PCR; TCRdb has only the in-frame clones, and not every one. The specimen's table records under 95,000 clones. Sequenced material: PBMCs. Receptors were obtained from a man aged 18 to 35 in good health and CMV-seropositive.

V gene TRBV4-1 combines with J gene TRBJ2-1, with TRBD2 identical over 10 bases. CDR3 length: 16 amino acids. CDR1 and CDR2 (germline): MGHRA, YSYEKL. Trimming took 1 base from V and 7 from J; bases not matched to a gene: 7. In nucleotides, the CDR3 is TGCGCCAGCAGCCAAGTAGCGGGAGGAGGAGAAAATGAGCAGTTCTTC. Residues: CASSQVAGGGENEQFF.

The CDR3 sequence is CATLESDNSPLHF. CDR3 sequence (DNA): TGCGCCACCCTTGAGTCGGATAATTCACCCCTCCACTTT. The chain recombines TRBV4-1 with TRBJ1-6; D gene ambiguous. Per the germline V gene, CDR1 is MGHRA and CDR2 is YSYEKL. V was cut by 10 bases and J by 5 bases, with 12 bases left in between. The CDR3 length is 13 residues.

The V gene is TRBV25-1, the J gene TRBJ2-7, with no clear D. The CDR3 contains 15 residues. Per germline, CDR1 MGHDK and CDR2 SYGVNS. V lost 4 bases to trimming and J lost 0 bases, with 13 bases between them. The DNA of the CDR3 is TGTGCCAGCAGTGCCACGTCGTCTAGCTCCTACGAGCAGTACTTC. Its translation is CASSATSSSSYEQYF.

The chain recombines TRBV28 with TRBJ2-3; TRBD1 might be the D (6 bases). CDR1 is MDHEN and CDR2 is SYDVKM in the germline V gene. CDR3 length: 14 residues. V was pared by 2 bases and J by 8 bases, with 14 bases between. CDR3 amino acids: CASSLGGRDGTQYF. The DNA of the CDR3 is TGTGCCAGCAGTTTAGGGGGCCGCGACGGTACGCAGTATTTT.

The CDR3 DNA reads as TGCGCCAGCGCTACCGGGACAGGGAGCTACGAGCAGTACTTC. Translating gives CASATGTGSYEQYF. V usage is TRBV5-1 and J usage is TRBJ2-7, with TRBD1 identical over 9 bases. The trim removed 7 bases at V and 3 bases at J, leaving 8 bases unmatched. There are 14 residues in the CDR3. The germline V gene encodes CDR1 SGHRS and CDR2 YFSETQ.

J is TRBJ1-2 and V is TRBV7-2; no firm D call. The CDR3 length is 14 residues. CDR1 and CDR2 from the germline V gene are SGHTA and FQGNSA. V was clipped by 4 bases and J by 0 bases, with 9 bases between them. CDR3 nucleotides: TGTGCCAGCAGCTACGACATGACTAACTATGGCTACACCTTC. Protein: CASSYDMTNYGYTF.

The chain recombines TRBV6-1 with TRBJ2-5, with 7 bases fitting TRBD2. The trim removed 8 bases at V and 0 bases at J, leaving 6 bases unmatched. The V gene's germline CDR1 is MNHNS and CDR2 SASEGT. This CDR3 comprises 14 residues. The CDR3 region is CASSPGLHQETQYF. CDR3 in DNA: TGTGCCAGCTCTCCGGGACTACACCAAGAGACCCAGTACTTC.

This chain connects TRBV28 to TRBJ2-3, with D maybe TRBD2 (6 bases). The CDR3 spans 14 residues. Germline CDR1 reads MDHEN; CDR2 reads SYDVKM. Trimming pared 2 bases from V and 4 bases from J, leaving 10 bases between. The CDR3 loop reads CASSLAGIADTQYF. In DNA, the CDR3 is TGTGCCAGCAGTTTAGCGGGAATCGCAGATACGCAGTATTTT.

The chain uses TRBV5-6 and TRBJ2-7; 8 bases line up with TRBD2. Germline V gene data show CDR1 as SGHDT and CDR2 as YYEEEE. The CDR3 is 15 amino acids. Losses at the gene ends were 0 bases for V and 3 bases for J; bases not matched to a gene: 5. CDR3 DNA: TGTGCCAGCAGCTTGGGCCCAGCGGGAGACTACGAGCAGTACTTC. Protein product: CASSLGPAGDYEQYF.

The CDR3 sequence is CASMQAGWTGELFF. CDR3 coding DNA: TGTGCCAGTATGCAGGCGGGATGGACCGGGGAGCTGTTTTTT. The gene calls are TRBV4-2 and TRBJ2-2; maybe TRBD2 (6 bases). Germline values: CDR1 LGHNA, CDR2 YNFKEQ. The V gene lost 9 bases and the J gene lost 5 bases, with 16 bases spanning the gap. The CDR3 runs to 14 residues.

This chain uses TRBV10-3 with TRBJ1-6; possible D gene TRBD1, 5 bases. The CDR3 contains 14 residues. Trimming took off 6 bases at V and 8 bases at J, with 14 bases between the two ends. CDR1 is ENHRY, CDR2 SYGVKD, per germline. CDR3 bases: TGTGCCATCAGCGGCCCACTCAGGGATTCACCCCTCCACTTT. Its translation: CAISGPLRDSPLHF.

The V and J genes are TRBV7-9 and TRBJ2-7; D gene unclear. CDR3 length equals 12 residues. Trimming took 5 bases from V and 6 from J, leaving 11 bases between them. Germline V lookup: CDR1 SEHNR, CDR2 FQNEAQ (reference sequence). CDR3 in DNA: TGTGCCAGCAGCCTACCCCCAGGCGAGCAGTACTTC. Protein: CASSLPPGEQYF.